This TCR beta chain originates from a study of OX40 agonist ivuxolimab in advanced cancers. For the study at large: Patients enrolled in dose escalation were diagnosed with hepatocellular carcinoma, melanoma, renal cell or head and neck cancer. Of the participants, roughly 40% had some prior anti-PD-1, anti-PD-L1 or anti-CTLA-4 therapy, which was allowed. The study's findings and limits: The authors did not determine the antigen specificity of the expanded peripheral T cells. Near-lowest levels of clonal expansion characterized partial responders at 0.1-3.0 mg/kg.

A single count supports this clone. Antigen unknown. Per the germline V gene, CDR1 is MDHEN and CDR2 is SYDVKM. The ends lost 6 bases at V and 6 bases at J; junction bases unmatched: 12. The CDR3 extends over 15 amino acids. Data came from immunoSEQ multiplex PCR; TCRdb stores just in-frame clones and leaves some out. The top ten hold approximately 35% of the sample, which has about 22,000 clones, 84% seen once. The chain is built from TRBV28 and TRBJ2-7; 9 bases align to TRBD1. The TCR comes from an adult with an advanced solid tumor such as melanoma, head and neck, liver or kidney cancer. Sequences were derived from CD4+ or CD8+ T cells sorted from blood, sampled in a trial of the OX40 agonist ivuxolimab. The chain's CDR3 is CASSSAQGAHSEQYF. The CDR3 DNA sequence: TGTGCCAGCAGCTCAGCACAGGGGGCGCATAGCGAGCAGTACTTC.